Below, 14 T cell receptor beta chains from the same sample are listed, as sequenced in a study of shared clonotypes between healthy human individuals. Sequencing was performed with immunoSEQ multiplex PCR; in TCRdb, only in-frame clones are kept and a portion is missing. This table holds over a million clones, more than 60% found once. The sample comprised memory CD4+ T cells sorted from blood. Subset reported: CD45RA-negative fraction. These receptors all come from a man aged 18 to 35 in good health.

The genes are TRBV30 and TRBJ2-5; 10 nucleotides agree with TRBD1. This CDR3 has 12 amino acids. CDR1 is GTSNPN and CDR2 is SVGIG in the germline V gene (reference sequence). With V trimmed by 7 bases and J by 11 bases, 10 bases remained unmatched. CDR3 sequence reads: CASQDRGRSQYF. CDR3 nucleotides: TGTGCCTCCCAAGACAGGGGGCGATCGCAGTACTTC.

The V gene is TRBV6-1, the J gene TRBJ1-2, with D unresolved. V was shortened by 10 bases and J by 2 bases, with 14 bases between the two germline ends. The germline V gene has CDR1 MNHNS and CDR2 SASEGT. This CDR3 has 13 residues. The CDR3, as DNA: TGTGCCACCTCCGCCCCGACGAACTATGGCTACACCTTC. It encodes CATSAPTNYGYTF.

This clone was counted between two and nine times. The gene calls are TRBV5-1 and TRBJ1-2; D is perhaps TRBD1 (6 bases). V was trimmed by 4 bases and J by 8 bases, leaving 18 bases between them. The CDR3 consists of 14 residues. CDR1 SGHRS and CDR2 YFSETQ come from the germline V gene. In nucleotides, the CDR3 is TGCGCCAGCAGCCCTGGACAGTTCGTAGGGGGCTACACCTTC. Protein product: CASSPGQFVGGYTF.

V and J are TRBV6-1 and TRBJ2-3; D is perhaps TRBD2 (5 bases). CDR1 is MNHNS and CDR2 is SASEGT in the germline V gene. CDR3 length: 14 residues. Trimming shortened V by 6 bases and J by 3 bases, and 13 bases separated the two germline ends. The CDR3 here is CASSSGFGTDTQYF. The CDR3 DNA follows: TGTGCCAGCAGCTCGGGATTCGGGACAGATACGCAGTATTTT.

This chain joins TRBV10-2 and TRBJ2-7; D unresolved. V was clipped by 6 bases and J by 2 bases, with 11 bases between them. The CDR3 has 13 amino acids. Germline V gene data show CDR1 as WSHSY and CDR2 as SAAADI. The chain's CDR3 is CASSLKGTYEQYF. DNA of the CDR3: TGCGCCAGCAGCCTCAAGGGAACCTACGAGCAGTACTTC.

DNA of the CDR3: TGCGCCAGCAGGGTCGGCAGCGACAATCAGCCCCAGCATTTT. It encodes CASRVGSDNQPQHF. J is TRBJ1-5 and V is TRBV5-1, with D unclear. This CDR3 has 14 residues. Germline CDR1 and CDR2: SGHRS and YFSETQ. The V and J ends lost 5 bases and 3 bases respectively, with 12 bases between them.

The V and J genes are TRBV7-2 and TRBJ2-3; 9 bases match TRBD2. CDR3 length equals 15 residues. Germline V CDR1 and CDR2: SGHTA, FQGNSA. J lost 1 base, V lost 4 bases, and 3 bases had no gene match. The CDR3 sequence: CASSYRTSGTDTQYF. As DNA, the CDR3 is TGTGCCAGCAGCTATAGGACTAGCGGCACAGATACGCAGTATTTT.

The J gene is TRBJ2-7, the V gene TRBV27; 7 bases line up with TRBD2. Trimming took 5 bases from V and 7 from J; bases not matched to a gene: 11. Germline assignment: CDR1 MNHEY and CDR2 SMNVEV (reference sequence). CDR3 length: 14 residues. The CDR3 DNA follows: TGTGCCAGCAGTCCCTTGGCGGGAGCTCGGGAGCAGTACTTC. Its protein is CASSPLAGAREQYF.

V gene TRBV5-4 combines with J gene TRBJ1-1; 7 nucleotides agree with TRBD1. J was trimmed by 5 bases and V by 0 bases; bases with no gene match: 10. In germline, CDR1 is SGHNT, CDR2 YYREEE (reference sequence). The CDR3 has 16 residues. The DNA for the CDR3 is TGTGCCAGCAGCTTGGAAGGGGGCGCAGGATATACTGAAGCTTTCTTT. Its translation is CASSLEGGAGYTEAFF.

The table lists this clone with many counts. This chain uses TRBV2 with TRBJ1-6; tentatively, D is TRBD1 (5 bases). V lost 4 bases and J 7 bases, leaving 11 bases between the germline ends. Germline-derived CDR1 and CDR2 are SNHLY and FYNNEI. This CDR3 is 14 amino acids long. The CDR3 DNA reads as TGTGCCAGCAGTGTGGGACCTTTCAATTCACCCCTCCACTTT. Residues: CASSVGPFNSPLHF.

The rearrangement joins TRBV12-5 to TRBJ2-7; tentatively, D is TRBD1 or TRBD2 (5 bases each). Germline V lookup: CDR1 LGHNT, CDR2 FRNRAP. V was clipped by 2 bases and J by 3 bases, with 17 bases between them. The CDR3 loop spans 16 amino acids. CDR3 in amino acids: CASGLLFVGGGYEQYF. CDR3 DNA: TGTGCTAGTGGTTTGCTGTTCGTCGGTGGGGGCTACGAGCAGTACTTC.

The V call is TRBV19, the J call TRBJ2-1; D may correspond to TRBD1 or TRBD2 (5 bases each). CDR3 size: 15 residues. Looked up from germline, CDR1 is LNHDA and CDR2 is SQIVND (reference sequence). V gave up 9 bases and J gave up 4 bases, with 19 bases separating them. CDR3 sequence (DNA): TGTGCCAGCAGGGTCTGGGGGAGAGTATACAATGAGCAGTTCTTC. Translated, it gives CASRVWGRVYNEQFF.

Written as DNA, the CDR3 is TGTGCCAGCAGCTGGAAAGGCGGGACTAGTCGCTACGAGCAGTACTTC. It specifies CASSWKGGTSRYEQYF. This chain joins TRBV11-2 and TRBJ2-7; 8 positions agree with TRBD2. CDR3 length equals 16 residues. Germline V lookup: CDR1 SGHAT, CDR2 FQNNGV. Germline trimming cut 4 bases from V and 3 bases from J; bases unmatched to any gene: 11.

This rearrangement joins TRBV15 to TRBJ1-1, with TRBD1 as a possible D gene (5 bases). Germline lookup yields CDR1 LNHNV and CDR2 YYDKDF (reference sequence). The V gene lost 5 bases and the J gene lost 4 bases, with 14 bases spanning the gap. The CDR3 extends over 14 amino acids. The CDR3 region has the DNA TGTGCCACCAGCTTTATCGGGGGGAGCACTGAAGCTTTCTTT. Amino acids: CATSFIGGSTEAFF.